The 20 T cell receptor beta chains listed next were all sequenced from one sample in a study of blood T cell repertoires in COVID-19. Repertoires were generated with immunoSEQ multiplex PCR, while TCRdb's copy carries only in-frame clones and drops some. Of fewer than 250,000 clones listed, roughly three quarters were seen once; the top ten hold less than 20%. The sequenced material came from PBMCs or T cells enriched from blood (not recorded which). The receptors derive from a woman in her forties or fifties with acute COVID-19.

The V call is TRBV7-2, the J call TRBJ1-2, with 7 bases identical to TRBD1. The CDR3 runs to 15 residues. Trimming cost V 8 bases and J 0 bases; bases outside gene matches: 9. The germline gives CDR1 SGHTA, CDR2 FQGNSA. CDR3 protein: CASPNRGNANYGYTF. In nucleotides, the CDR3 is TGTGCCAGCCCCAACAGGGGCAACGCTAACTATGGCTACACCTTC.

Remarks on this clone: Distinct nucleotide sequences in the sample also encode this CDR3. The chain links TRBV7-9 to TRBJ1-1, with a tentative D call TRBD1 (5 bases). Germline V gene data show CDR1 as SEHNR and CDR2 as FQNEAQ (reference sequence). The CDR3 extends over 14 amino acids. Between the trimmed V and J ends, which lost 3 bases and 2 bases, there was a span of 10 bases. The CDR3 coding sequence is TGTGCCAGCAGCTTTCAGGGAGGAAACACTGAAGCTTTCTTT. Translating gives CASSFQGGNTEAFF.

The rearrangement uses TRBV6-5 and TRBJ1-2; D possibly corresponds to TRBD1 (6 bases). CDR1 MNHEY and CDR2 SVGAGI come from the germline V gene. V lost 2 bases and J lost 4, with 14 bases in between. The CDR3 consists of 15 residues. As DNA, the CDR3 is TGTGCCAGCAGTTACAACGGCAGGGGAGCCTATGGCTACACCTTC. Its translation: CASSYNGRGAYGYTF.

V gene TRBV5-4 combines with J gene TRBJ1-6; D uncertain. CDR3 length: 15 amino acids. Germline-derived CDR1 and CDR2 are SGHNT and YYREEE (reference sequence). V dropped 4 bases and J dropped 4 bases, with 12 bases sitting between them. CDR3 loop: CASSAAGVYNSPLHF. CDR3 nucleotide sequence: TGTGCCAGCAGCGCGGCCGGGGTTTATAATTCACCCCTCCACTTT.

The rearrangement joins TRBV5-1 to TRBJ1-2; 7 nucleotides agree with TRBD1. Germline assignment: CDR1 SGHRS and CDR2 YFSETQ. The CDR3 has 15 residues. The V and J ends lost 0 bases and 5 bases, in that order; junction bases with no gene match: 7. The CDR3 sequence: CASSLDGTVLYGYTF. The CDR3 region has the DNA TGCGCCAGCAGCTTGGACGGGACAGTGCTTTATGGCTACACCTTC.

On this clone: This same CDR3 is encoded by further DNA sequences in the sample. This sequence joins TRBV19 and TRBJ1-5; TRBD1 matches 9 bases. CDR3 length: 15 amino acids. J gave up 2 bases and V 3 bases, and 2 bases lay outside the gene matches. Germline assignment: CDR1 LNHDA and CDR2 SQIVND (reference sequence). CDR3 bases: TGTGCCAGTAGTATTGGGGACAGGGGCAATCAGCCCCAGCATTTT. Translated: CASSIGDRGNQPQHF.

Here the CDR3 DNA reads TGCAGCGCAAGACGACAGGGGGCCTCTGGCTACACCTTC. It codes for CSARRQGASGYTF. The chain recombines TRBV29-1 with TRBJ1-2; 10 nucleotides match TRBD1. The CDR3 is 13 amino acids. Trimming cost V 7 bases and J 7 bases; bases outside gene matches: 9. Germline loops: CDR1 SQVTM, CDR2 ANQGSEA.

This clone was recorded a few times. The gene calls are TRBV6-5 and TRBJ1-2, with 11 bases aligning to TRBD1. CDR1 MNHEY and CDR2 SVGAGI come from the germline V gene. This CDR3 spans 15 amino acids. The V and J ends lost 0 bases and 8 bases, in that order; junction bases with no gene match: 5. The chain's CDR3 is CASSYSPDRGRGYTF. In nucleotides, the CDR3 is TGTGCCAGCAGTTACTCCCCGGACAGGGGGCGCGGCTACACCTTC.

The chain combines TRBV9 with TRBJ1-3; D perhaps matches TRBD1 (5 bases). The CDR3 extends over 15 amino acids. Germline V CDR1 and CDR2: SGDLS, YYNGEE. Trimming took off 0 bases at V and 0 bases at J, with 7 bases between the two ends. Here the CDR3 DNA reads TGTGCCAGCAGCGTAGCCGACAGCTCTGGAAACACCATATATTTT. Protein: CASSVADSSGNTIYF. The whole variable domain, filled in from reference TRBV9 and TRBJ1-3, reads DSGVTQTPKHLITATGQRVTLRCSPRSGDLSVYWYQQSLDQGLQFLIQYYNGEERAKGNILERFSAQQFPDLHSELNLSSLELGDSALYFCASSVADSSGNTIYFGEGSWLTVV.

The V and J genes are TRBV2 and TRBJ1-2, with D perhaps TRBD1 (5 bases). Germline loops: CDR1 SNHLY, CDR2 FYNNEI. This CDR3 contains 10 residues. CDR3: CAAQGGGYTF. CDR3 in DNA: TGTGCGGCGCAGGGCGGTGGCTACACCTTC.

This clone was recorded a few times. This chain connects TRBV5-8 to TRBJ1-5; unclear D gene. This CDR3 is built from 17 residues. Looked up from germline, CDR1 is SGHTS and CDR2 is YDEGEE. Trimming left V 0 bases short and J 5 bases short, with 18 bases between. CDR3 in amino acids: CASSLDRSETLDQPQHF. The CDR3, as DNA: TGTGCCAGCAGCTTGGACCGCAGCGAGACCTTGGATCAGCCCCAGCATTTT.

V is TRBV4-1 and J is TRBJ2-6; a possible D gene is TRBD1 (6 bases). Germline lookup yields CDR1 MGHRA and CDR2 YSYEKL. Between the trimmed V and J ends, which lost 4 bases and 3 bases, there was a span of 13 bases. There are 16 residues in the CDR3. The CDR3 DNA follows: TGCGCCAGCAGCCGGGACACCACTTTTGGGGCCAACGTCCTGACTTTC. Translation: CASSRDTTFGANVLTF.

This clone was observed a few times. CDR3 DNA: TGTGCCAGCAGGGTGGGCCAGTCAAATTCACCCCTCCACTTT. It encodes CASRVGQSNSPLHF. V is TRBV5-4 and J is TRBJ1-6; D gene uncertain. From germline, CDR1 is SGHNT and CDR2 YYREEE (reference sequence). Trimming cost V 5 bases and J 7 bases, with 13 bases left between them. The CDR3 runs to 14 residues.

The V call is TRBV5-5, the J call TRBJ1-2; 9 bases fit TRBD1. This CDR3 spans 15 amino acids. CDR1 SGHKS and CDR2 YYEKEE come from the germline V gene (reference sequence). Germline trimming cut 0 bases from V and 7 bases from J; bases unmatched to any gene: 7. CDR3 sequence: CASSLGTTGGSGYTF. The CDR3 region has the DNA TGTGCCAGCAGCTTGGGGACTACAGGGGGCTCTGGCTACACCTTC.

This clone showed up just once. The chain has TRBV28 and TRBJ2-7; tentatively, D is TRBD1 (6 bases). CDR1 MDHEN and CDR2 SYDVKM come from the germline V gene. Trimming stripped 4 bases from V and 3 bases from J, with 10 bases between. The CDR3 runs 13 residues. The CDR3 DNA reads as TGTGCCAGCAGTTCACAGGGCCTCTACGAGCAGTACGTC. It translates to CASSSQGLYEQYV.

V gene TRBV3-1 (or the pseudogene TRBV3-2) combines with J gene TRBJ1-2; possibly TRBD1 for D (6 bases). V was pared by 0 bases and J by 5 bases, with 13 bases between. Germline V gene data show CDR1 as LGHDT and CDR2 as YNNKEL (reference sequence). This CDR3 has 15 residues. CDR3 region: CASSQDKGGGYGYTF. As DNA, the CDR3 is TGTGCCAGCAGCCAAGATAAGGGAGGGGGATATGGCTACACCTTC.

This chain links TRBV6-6 with TRBJ2-6, with D hard to call. The germline CDR1 and CDR2 sequences are MNHNY and SVGAGI (reference sequence). V was shortened by 6 bases and J by 4 bases, with 7 bases between the two germline ends. The CDR3 runs to 13 residues. In DNA form, the CDR3 reads TGTGCCAGCAGCGCGGTAGGGGCCAACGTCCTGACTTTC. This sequence encodes CASSAVGANVLTF.

The chain uses TRBV25-1 and TRBJ1-4; D is possibly TRBD1 (6 bases). The CDR3 loop spans 16 amino acids. Between the trimmed V and J ends, which lost 3 bases and 4 bases, there was a span of 15 bases. Germline V gene data show CDR1 as MGHDK and CDR2 as SYGVNS. The CDR3 DNA sequence: TGTGCCAGCAGTGATAGCAGGGGACCCCTTAATGAAAAACTGTTTTTT. Amino acids: CASSDSRGPLNEKLFF.

The chain carries TRBV7-6 and TRBJ2-3; 10 bases are shared with TRBD1. The CDR3 is made up of 18 amino acids. With 5 bases clipped from V and 3 bases from J, the junction kept 14 bases outside the gene matches. Germline V gene data show CDR1 as SGHVS and CDR2 as FNYEAQ. The chain's CDR3 is CASSLMGRTGGRTDTQYF. The CDR3, as DNA: TGTGCCAGCAGCCTCATGGGAAGGACAGGGGGTAGGACAGATACGCAGTATTTT. The entire variable domain, with the rest obtained from reference TRBV7-6 and TRBJ2-3, is as follows: GAGVSQSPRYKVTKRGQDVALRCDPISGHVSLYWYRQALGQGPEFLTYFNYEAQQDKSGLPNDRFSAERPEGSISTLTIQRTEQRDSAMYRCASSLMGRTGGRTDTQYFGPGTRLTVL.

This chain links TRBV18 with TRBJ1-4; the D is unclear. There are 14 residues in the CDR3. Germline V lookup: CDR1 KGHSH, CDR2 LQKENI. The V gene lost 6 bases and the J gene lost 8 bases, with 16 bases spanning the gap. CDR3 bases: TGTGCCAGCTCGCCTCGGAACAGTGAGGAAAAACTGTTTTTT. Translated: CASSPRNSEEKLFF. Variable domain in full (rest from reference TRBV18 and TRBJ1-4): NAGVMQNPRHLVRRRGQEARLRCSPMKGHSHVYWYRQLPEEGLKFMVYLQKENIIDESGMPKERFSAEFPKEGPSILRIQQVVRGDSAAYFCASSPRNSEEKLFFGSGTQLSVL.